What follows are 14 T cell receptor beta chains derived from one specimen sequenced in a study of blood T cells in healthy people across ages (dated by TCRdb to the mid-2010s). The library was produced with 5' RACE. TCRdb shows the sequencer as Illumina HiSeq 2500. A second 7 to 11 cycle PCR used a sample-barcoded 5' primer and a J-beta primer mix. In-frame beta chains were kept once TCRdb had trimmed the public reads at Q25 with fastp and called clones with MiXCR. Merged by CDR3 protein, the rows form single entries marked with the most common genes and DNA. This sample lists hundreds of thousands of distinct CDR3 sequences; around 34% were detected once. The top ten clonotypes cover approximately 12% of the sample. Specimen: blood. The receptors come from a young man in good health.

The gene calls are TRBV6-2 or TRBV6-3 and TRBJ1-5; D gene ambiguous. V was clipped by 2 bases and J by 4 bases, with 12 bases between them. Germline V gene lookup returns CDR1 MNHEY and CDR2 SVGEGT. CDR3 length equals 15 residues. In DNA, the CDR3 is TGTGCCAGCAGTTACACCTTTCGTGGTAATCAGCCCCAGCATTTT. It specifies CASSYTFRGNQPQHF.

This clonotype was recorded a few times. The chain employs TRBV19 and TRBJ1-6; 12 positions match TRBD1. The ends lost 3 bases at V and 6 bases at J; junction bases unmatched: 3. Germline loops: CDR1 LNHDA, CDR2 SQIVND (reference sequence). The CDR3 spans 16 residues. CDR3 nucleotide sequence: TGTGCCAGTAGTATGGGACAGGGGGCGCTTAATTCACCCCTCCACTTT. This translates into CASSMGQGALNSPLHF.

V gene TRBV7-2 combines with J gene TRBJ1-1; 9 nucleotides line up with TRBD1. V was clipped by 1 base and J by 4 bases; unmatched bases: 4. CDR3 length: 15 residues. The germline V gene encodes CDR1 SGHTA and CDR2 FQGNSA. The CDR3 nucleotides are TGTGCCAGCAGCTTAGATGGACAGGGGATCACTGAAGCTTTCTTT. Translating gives CASSLDGQGITEAFF.

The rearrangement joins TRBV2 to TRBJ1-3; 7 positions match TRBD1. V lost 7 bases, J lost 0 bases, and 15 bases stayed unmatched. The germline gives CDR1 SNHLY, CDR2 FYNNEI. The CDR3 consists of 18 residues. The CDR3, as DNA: TGTGCCAGCAAGGGGGCGTTTTTGACACGAAGCTCTGGAAACACCATATATTTT. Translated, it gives CASKGAFLTRSSGNTIYF.

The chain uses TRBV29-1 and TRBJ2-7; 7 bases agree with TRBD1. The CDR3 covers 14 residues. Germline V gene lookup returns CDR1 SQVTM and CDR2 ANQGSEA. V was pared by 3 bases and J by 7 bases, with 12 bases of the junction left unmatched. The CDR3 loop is CSVEGTQGYNEQYF. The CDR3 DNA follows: TGCAGCGTTGAGGGGACACAGGGGTACAATGAGCAGTACTTC.

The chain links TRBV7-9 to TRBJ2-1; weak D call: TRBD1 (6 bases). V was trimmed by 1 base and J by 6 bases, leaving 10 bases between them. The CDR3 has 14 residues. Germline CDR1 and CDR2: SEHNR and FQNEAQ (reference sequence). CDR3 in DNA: TGTGCCAGCAGCTTAGAGGGGGTGAGCAATGAGCAGTTCTTC. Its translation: CASSLEGVSNEQFF.

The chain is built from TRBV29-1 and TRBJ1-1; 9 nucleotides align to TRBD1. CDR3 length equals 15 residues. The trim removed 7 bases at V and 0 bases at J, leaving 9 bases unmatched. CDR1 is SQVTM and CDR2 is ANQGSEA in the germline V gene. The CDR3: CSGAGQGLMNTEAFF. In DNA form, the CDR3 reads TGCAGCGGCGCGGGACAGGGACTAATGAACACTGAAGCTTTCTTT.

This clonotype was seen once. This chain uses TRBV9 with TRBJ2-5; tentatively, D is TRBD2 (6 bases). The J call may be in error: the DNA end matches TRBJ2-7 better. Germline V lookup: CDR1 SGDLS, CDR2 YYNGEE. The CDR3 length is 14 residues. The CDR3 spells CASSVVEGSYEQYF. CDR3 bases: TGTGCCAGCAGCGTAGTGGAGGGTAGCTACGAGCAGTACTTC.

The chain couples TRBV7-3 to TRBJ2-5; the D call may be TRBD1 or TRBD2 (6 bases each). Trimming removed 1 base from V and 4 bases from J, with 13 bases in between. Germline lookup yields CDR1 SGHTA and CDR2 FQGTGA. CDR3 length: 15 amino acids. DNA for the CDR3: TGTGCCAGCAGCTTAATGCCGGGGGCGGGAGAGACCCAGTACTTC. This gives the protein CASSLMPGAGETQYF.

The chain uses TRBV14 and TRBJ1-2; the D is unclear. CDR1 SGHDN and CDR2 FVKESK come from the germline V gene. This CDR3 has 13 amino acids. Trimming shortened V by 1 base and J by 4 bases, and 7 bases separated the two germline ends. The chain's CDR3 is CASSQGGFYGYTF. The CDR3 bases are TGTGCCAGCAGCCAAGGAGGATTCTATGGCTACACCTTC.

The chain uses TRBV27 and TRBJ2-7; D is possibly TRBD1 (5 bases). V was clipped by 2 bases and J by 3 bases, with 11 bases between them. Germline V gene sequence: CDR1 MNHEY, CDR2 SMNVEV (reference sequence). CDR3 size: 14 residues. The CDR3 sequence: CASSLAPGRYEQYF. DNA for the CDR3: TGTGCCAGCAGTTTAGCCCCAGGGCGCTACGAGCAGTACTTC.

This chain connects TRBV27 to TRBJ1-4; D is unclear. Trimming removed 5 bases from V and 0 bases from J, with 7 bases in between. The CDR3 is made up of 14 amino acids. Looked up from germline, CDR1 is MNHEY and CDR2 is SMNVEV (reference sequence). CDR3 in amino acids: CASSPAATNEKLFF. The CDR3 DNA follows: TGTGCCAGCAGTCCAGCAGCAACTAATGAAAAACTGTTTTTT.

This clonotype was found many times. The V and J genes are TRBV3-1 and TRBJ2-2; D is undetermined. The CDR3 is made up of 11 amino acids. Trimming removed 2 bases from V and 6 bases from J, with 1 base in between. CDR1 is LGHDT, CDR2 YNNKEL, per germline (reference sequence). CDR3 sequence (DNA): TGTGCCAGCAGCCAATCCGGGGAGCTGTTTTTT. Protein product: CASSQSGELFF.

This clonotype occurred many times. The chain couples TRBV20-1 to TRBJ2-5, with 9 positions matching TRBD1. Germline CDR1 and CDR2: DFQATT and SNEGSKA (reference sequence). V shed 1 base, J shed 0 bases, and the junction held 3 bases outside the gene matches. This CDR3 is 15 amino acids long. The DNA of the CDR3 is TGCAGTGCTAGAGGGGACAGGGCTCACCAAGAGACCCAGTACTTC. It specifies CSARGDRAHQETQYF.